This record concerns one T cell receptor beta chain sequence. Assay: immunoSEQ multiplex PCR; the TCRdb copy retains only in-frame clones and omits some. The data show around 6,700 clones, 60% to 85% seen once. This record belongs to a study of PD-1 blockade in classical Hodgkin lymphoma. Patients all relapsed after autologous stem cell transplantation, and there was variation in brentuximab vedotin exposure. The input for sequencing was peripheral blood mononuclear cells (PBMCs), taken at baseline. The sequence derives from a human donor with classical Hodgkin lymphoma.

CDR3 in amino acids: CASSTRTSGTNEQFF. The CDR3 DNA sequence: TGTGCCAGTAGTACCCGGACTAGCGGGACGAATGAGCAGTTCTTC. The chain links TRBV19 to TRBJ2-1; 12 bases align to TRBD2. This CDR3 region has 15 residues. CDR1 is LNHDA, CDR2 SQIVND, per germline (reference sequence). Trimming removed 4 bases from V and 7 bases from J; junction bases left unmatched: 5.